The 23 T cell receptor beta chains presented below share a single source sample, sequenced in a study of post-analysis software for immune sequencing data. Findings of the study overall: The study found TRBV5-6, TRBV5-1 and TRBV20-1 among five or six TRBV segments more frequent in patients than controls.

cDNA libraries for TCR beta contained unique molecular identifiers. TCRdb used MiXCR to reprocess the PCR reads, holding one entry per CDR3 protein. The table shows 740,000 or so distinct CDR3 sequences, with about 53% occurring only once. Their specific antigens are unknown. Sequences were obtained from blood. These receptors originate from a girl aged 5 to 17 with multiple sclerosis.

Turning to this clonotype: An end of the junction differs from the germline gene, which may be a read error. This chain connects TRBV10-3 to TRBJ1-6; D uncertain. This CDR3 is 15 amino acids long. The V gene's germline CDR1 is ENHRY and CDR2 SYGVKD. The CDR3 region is CAIRDPISYNSPLHF. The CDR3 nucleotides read TGTGCCATCCGTGACCCCATCTCCTATAATTCACCCCTCCACTTT.

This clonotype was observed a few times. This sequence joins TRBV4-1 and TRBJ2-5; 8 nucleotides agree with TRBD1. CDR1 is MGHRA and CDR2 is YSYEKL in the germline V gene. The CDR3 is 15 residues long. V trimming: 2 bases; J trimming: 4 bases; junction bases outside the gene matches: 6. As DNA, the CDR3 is TGCGCCAGCAGCCAAATTGGACAGGGTGCAGAGACCCAGTACTTC. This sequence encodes CASSQIGQGAETQYF.

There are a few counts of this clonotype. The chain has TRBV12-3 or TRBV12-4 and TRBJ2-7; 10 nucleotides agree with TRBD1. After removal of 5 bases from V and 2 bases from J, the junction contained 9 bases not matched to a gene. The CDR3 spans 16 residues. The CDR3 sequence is CASSLQTGGYPYEQYF. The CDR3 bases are TGTGCCAGCAGTCTACAGACAGGGGGCTATCCCTACGAGCAGTACTTC.

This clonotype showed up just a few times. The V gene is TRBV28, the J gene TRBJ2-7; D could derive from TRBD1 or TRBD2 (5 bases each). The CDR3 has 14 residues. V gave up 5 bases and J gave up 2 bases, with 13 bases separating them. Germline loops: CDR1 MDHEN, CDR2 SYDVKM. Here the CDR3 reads CASSRRDGTYEQYF. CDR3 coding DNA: TGTGCCAGCAGTAGACGGGACGGGACCTACGAGCAGTACTTC. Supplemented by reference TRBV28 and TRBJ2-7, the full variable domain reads DVKVTQSSRYLVKRTGEKVFLECVQDMDHENMFWYRQDPGLGLRLIYFSYDVKMKEKGDIPEGYSVSREKKERFSLILESASTNQTSMYLCASSRRDGTYEQYFGPGTRLTVT.

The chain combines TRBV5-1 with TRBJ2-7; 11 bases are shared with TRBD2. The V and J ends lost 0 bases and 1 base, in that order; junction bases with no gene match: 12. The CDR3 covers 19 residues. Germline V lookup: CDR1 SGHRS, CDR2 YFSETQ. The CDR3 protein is CASSLAAVAGLADSYEQYF. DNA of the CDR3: TGCGCCAGCAGCTTGGCGGCTGTGGCGGGACTAGCGGATTCCTACGAGCAGTACTTC. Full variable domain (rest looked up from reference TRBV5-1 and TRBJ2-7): KAGVTQTPRYLIKTRGQQVTLSCSPISGHRSVSWYQQTPGQGLQFLFEYFSETQRNKGNFPGRFSGRQFSNSRSEMNVSTLELGDSALYLCASSLAAVAGLADSYEQYFGPGTRLTVT.

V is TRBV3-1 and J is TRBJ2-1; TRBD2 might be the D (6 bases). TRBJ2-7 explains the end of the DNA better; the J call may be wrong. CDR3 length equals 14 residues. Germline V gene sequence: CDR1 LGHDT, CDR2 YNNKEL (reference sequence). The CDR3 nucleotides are TGTGCCAGCAGCCCCATCGGGGGAGTGGATGAGCAGTACTTC. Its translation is CASSPIGGVDEQYF.

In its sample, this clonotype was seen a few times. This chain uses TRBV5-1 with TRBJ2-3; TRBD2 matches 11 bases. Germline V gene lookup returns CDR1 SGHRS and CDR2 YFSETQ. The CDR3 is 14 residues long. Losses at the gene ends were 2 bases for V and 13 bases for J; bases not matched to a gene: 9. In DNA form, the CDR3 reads TGCGCCAGCAGCTTTATGGGACTAGCGGCAACTGAGTATTTT. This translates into CASSFMGLAATEYF.

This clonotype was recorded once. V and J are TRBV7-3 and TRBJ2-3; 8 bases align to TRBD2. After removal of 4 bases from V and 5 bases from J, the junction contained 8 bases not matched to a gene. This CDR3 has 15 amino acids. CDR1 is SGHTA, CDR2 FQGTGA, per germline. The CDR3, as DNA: TGTGCCAGCAGCTATGACGGGGGGGACCTAGATACGCAGTATTTT. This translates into CASSYDGGDLDTQYF.

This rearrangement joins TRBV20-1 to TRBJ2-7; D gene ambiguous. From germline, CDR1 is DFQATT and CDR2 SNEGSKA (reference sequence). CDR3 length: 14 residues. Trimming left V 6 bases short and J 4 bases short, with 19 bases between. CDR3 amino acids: CSAGPRSGKYEQYF. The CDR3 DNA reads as TGCAGTGCCGGACCCCGTAGTGGGAAATACGAGCAGTACTTC.

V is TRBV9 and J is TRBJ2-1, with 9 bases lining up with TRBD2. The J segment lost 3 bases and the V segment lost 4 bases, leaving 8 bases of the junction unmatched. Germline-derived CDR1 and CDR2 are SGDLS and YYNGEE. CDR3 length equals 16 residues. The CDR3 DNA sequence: TGTGCCAGCAGCAATCAGCGGGGGGAGGTCTACAATGAGCAGTTCTTC. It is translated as CASSNQRGEVYNEQFF.

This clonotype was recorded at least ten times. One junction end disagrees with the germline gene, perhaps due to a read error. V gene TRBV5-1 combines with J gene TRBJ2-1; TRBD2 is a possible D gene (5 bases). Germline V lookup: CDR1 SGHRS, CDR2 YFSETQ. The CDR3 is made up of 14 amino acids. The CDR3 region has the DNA TGTGCCAGCAGTTCGGGGAGCTCCTACAATGAGCAGTTCTTC. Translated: CASSSGSSYNEQFF.

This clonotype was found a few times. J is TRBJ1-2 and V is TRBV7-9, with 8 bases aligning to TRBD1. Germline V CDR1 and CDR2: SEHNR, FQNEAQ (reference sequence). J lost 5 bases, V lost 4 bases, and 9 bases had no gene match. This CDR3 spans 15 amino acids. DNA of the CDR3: TGTGCCAGCAGCTCAAGACCGACAGGGGTATATGGCTACACCTTC. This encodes CASSSRPTGVYGYTF. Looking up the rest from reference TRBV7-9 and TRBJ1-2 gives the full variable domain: DTGVSQNPRHKITKRGQNVTFRCDPISEHNRLYWYRQTLGQGPEFLTYFQNEAQLEKSRLLSDRFSAERPKGSFSTLEIQRTEQGDSAMYLCASSSRPTGVYGYTFGSGTRLTVV.

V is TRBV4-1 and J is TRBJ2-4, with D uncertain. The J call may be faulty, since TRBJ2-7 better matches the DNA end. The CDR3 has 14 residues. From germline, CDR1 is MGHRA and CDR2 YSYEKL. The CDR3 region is CASSQAPVKYEQYF. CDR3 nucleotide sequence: TGCGCCAGCAGCCAAGCTCCTGTGAAATACGAGCAGTACTTC.

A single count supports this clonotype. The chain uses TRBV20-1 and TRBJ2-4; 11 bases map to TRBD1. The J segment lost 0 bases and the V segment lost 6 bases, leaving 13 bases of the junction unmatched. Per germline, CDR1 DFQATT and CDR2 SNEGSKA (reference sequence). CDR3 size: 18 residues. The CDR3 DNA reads TGCAGTGCCCCGAGGACAGGGGGCGCAGCTTCAGCCAAAAACATTCAGTACTTC. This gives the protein CSAPRTGGAASAKNIQYF.

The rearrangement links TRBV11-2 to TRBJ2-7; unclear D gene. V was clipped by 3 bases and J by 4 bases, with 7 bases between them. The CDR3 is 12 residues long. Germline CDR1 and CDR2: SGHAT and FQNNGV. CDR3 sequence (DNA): TGTGCCAGCAGCTTGGTCTGGTACGAGCAGTACTTC. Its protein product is CASSLVWYEQYF.

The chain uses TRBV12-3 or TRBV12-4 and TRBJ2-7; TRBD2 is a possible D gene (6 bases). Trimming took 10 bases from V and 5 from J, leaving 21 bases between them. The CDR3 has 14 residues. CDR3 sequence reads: CATSPGLGPNEQYF. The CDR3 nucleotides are TGTGCCACTTCACCGGGACTCGGGCCCAACGAGCAGTACTTC.

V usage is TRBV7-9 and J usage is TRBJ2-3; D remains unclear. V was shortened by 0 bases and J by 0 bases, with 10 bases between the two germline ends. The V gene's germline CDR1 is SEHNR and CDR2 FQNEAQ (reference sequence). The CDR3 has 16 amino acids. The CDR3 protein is CASSLAPASSTDTQYF. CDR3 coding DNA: TGTGCCAGCAGCTTAGCGCCAGCGTCTAGCACAGATACGCAGTATTTT.

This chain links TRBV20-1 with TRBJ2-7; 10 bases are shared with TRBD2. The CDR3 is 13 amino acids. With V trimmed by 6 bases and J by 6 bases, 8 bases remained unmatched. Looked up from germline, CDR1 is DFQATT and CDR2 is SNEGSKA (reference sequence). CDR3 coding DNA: TGCAGTGCACATGCTAGCGGGAGATCCGAGCAGTACTTC. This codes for CSAHASGRSEQYF.

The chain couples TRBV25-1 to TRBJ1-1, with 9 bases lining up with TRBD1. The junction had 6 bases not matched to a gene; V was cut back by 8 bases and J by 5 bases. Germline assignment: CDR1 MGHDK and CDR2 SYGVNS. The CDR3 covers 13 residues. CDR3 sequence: CASGNRGRTEAFF. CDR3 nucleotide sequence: TGTGCCAGCGGAAACAGGGGGCGGACTGAAGCTTTCTTT.

The CDR3 spells CSVEDHPRTAYGYTF. In DNA form, the CDR3 reads TGCAGCGTTGAAGATCATCCCCGGACAGCTTATGGCTACACCTTC. This chain links TRBV29-1 with TRBJ1-2; D is perhaps TRBD1 (6 bases). The germline CDR1 and CDR2 sequences are SQVTM and ANQGSEA. With 0 bases removed from V and 5 bases from J, the gap between germline ends came to 16 bases. There are 15 residues in the CDR3.

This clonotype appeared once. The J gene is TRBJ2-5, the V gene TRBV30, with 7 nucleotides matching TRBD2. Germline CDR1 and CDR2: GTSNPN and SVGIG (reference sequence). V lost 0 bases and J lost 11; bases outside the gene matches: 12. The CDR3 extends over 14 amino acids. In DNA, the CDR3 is TGTGCCTGGAGTGTTGGGGGGGGGATGGTGGAGCAGTACTTC. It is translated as CAWSVGGGMVEQYF.

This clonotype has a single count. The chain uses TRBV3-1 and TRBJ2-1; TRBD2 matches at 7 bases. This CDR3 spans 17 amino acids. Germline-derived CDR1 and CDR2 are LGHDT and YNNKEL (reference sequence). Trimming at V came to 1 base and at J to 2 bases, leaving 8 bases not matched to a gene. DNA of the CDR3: TGTGCCAGCAGCCAAGTAGCCAAGCGGGAAACCTACAATGAGCAGTTCTTC. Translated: CASSQVAKRETYNEQFF.

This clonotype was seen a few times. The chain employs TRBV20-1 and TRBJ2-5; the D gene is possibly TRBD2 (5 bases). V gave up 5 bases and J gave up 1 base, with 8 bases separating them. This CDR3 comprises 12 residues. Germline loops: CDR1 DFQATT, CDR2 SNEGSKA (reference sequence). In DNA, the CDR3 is TGCAGTGCTGTCGGGGTCCAAGAGACCCAGTACTTC. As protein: CSAVGVQETQYF.